This T cell receptor beta chain was identified in a study of naive and memory T cell subsets (dated 2017 in TCRdb). The study in broad terms: Sorted naive and memory T cell subsets from peripheral blood were analyzed in the study using a UMI-based, open-source pipeline for TCR alpha and beta sequencing. RNA was DNase-treated and reverse transcribed with TCR constant-region primers, mostly using SuperScript III. Complete agreement was observed between the functional CMV T cell responses and the IgG serology results. Study-wide findings and limitations: Following error correction, more than 95% of naive TCR sequences occurred only once, which made naive abundance distributions much steeper than those of memory subsets. In both CD4 and CD8 cells, going from naive through CM, EM and EMRA, the Gini index went up while Shannon and inverse Simpson diversity went down. Each clonotype was defined as a single alpha or beta chain sequence rather than as a paired alpha/beta receptor. A power law was followed by TCR abundance, with an exponent that differed between naive and memory subsets but was consistent across the three individuals. A few larger clonotypes were found in naive repertoires, especially CD8, and these larger clonotypes were possibly memory cells re-expressing CD45RA. RNA-based TCR counts may be affected by expression changes linked to T cell activation and differentiation. The repertoire findings for the naive and memory subsets could not be validated against a ground truth because none was available.

Only a few counts were recorded for this clonotype. Its binding antigen is unknown. Base quality data are lacking; no much larger clone is found one base away. V ends up 0 bases short and J 0 bases short, with an unmatched junction base count of 8. The CDR3 measures 17 amino acids from cysteine to phenylalanine. Here the CDR3 DNA is all that survives: 51 bases in frame from base 1. Via the germline V gene, CDR1 is SGHRS and CDR2 YFSETQ. To prepare the library, UMI-ligation and nested PCR was applied. The beta constant-region primer consisted of an equimolar mixture of two oligonucleotides that together covered TRBC1 and TRBC2. The ligated cDNA went through four rounds of PCR with nested alpha and beta constant-region primers together with the SP2 primer. A single-stranded oligonucleotide bearing the SP2 primer plus a 12-nucleotide UMI was ligated onto the 3' end of the cDNA by T4 RNA ligase 1. The ligation reaction was incubated at 16°C for roughly 18-24 hours. PCR2 was usually performed as a SYBR Green qPCR and halted at a preset threshold so that over-amplification would not occur. Agencourt AMPure XP magnetic beads were used for all purifications after the first. Library amounts were measured by Qubit and library quality was assessed on a TapeStation, where the main peak was expected at around 650 bp. The pooled libraries were sequenced on an Illumina MiSeq using v2 2x251 paired-end kits, which usually yielded 1-2 million reads per sample. Each sample was pooled at 3.5 to 5 nM, and about 4.5-8% PhiX was included to help cluster recognition. Per the authors' processing: Decombinator assigned V and J genes to Demultiplexor-processed FASTQ reads by tag matching, allowing a single base-pair mismatch. UMIs were used by Collapsinator to correct both sequencing errors and frequency errors arising from PCR heterogeneity. TCRs were translated and CDR3s were extracted from the conserved cysteine to the FGXG phenylalanine by CDR3Translator, with non-productive sequences being flagged. Gini, Shannon entropy and inverse Simpson indices were calculated on repertoires subsampled to equal numbers of UMI-defined TCRs. Within the linear range, a power law was fitted to clonotype abundance distributions using maximum likelihood. Similar UMI counts, unique TCR numbers and clonal distributions were obtained with the pipeline and with MIGEC on one naive CD8 sample. In one analysis, naive TCRs also found in any memory subset of the same donor were removed from the naive repertoire. Repertoires were searched for around 7,300 CMV-associated CDR3 sequences compiled from VDJdb and a published dataset. TCRdb took the public reads, trimmed them with fastp at Q25, ran MiXCR for clone calling and kept in-frame beta chains. Rows with a matching CDR3 protein are joined into one entry that keeps the most common DNA and genes. TCRdb's processing, not the authors' own work, is the source of the V and J calls. Here the sample has around 140,000 distinct CDR3 sequences; approximately 20% occur a single time. Approximately 0.63% of the sample is in the top ten clones.

From the second PCR step onward, the TCR alpha chain libraries and the TCR beta chain libraries were amplified separately. Donor CMV status was determined by IFNgamma production from CD4+ T cells after overnight stimulation of fresh PBMCs with CMV viral lysate. CD4 T cells were positively selected with Miltenyi beads, followed by positive selection of CD8 T cells from the CD4-negative fraction. Cells were stained for CD3, CD4, CD8, CD45RA, CD27 and a live/dead dye and were sorted on a BD Aria II into four subsets based on CD45RA and CD27. A few healthy volunteers provided blood, and the blood of each volunteer was split into CD4 and CD8 T cells and then into four differentiation subsets. Around 0.11 L of peripheral blood was collected from each donor, and PBMC were isolated from the blood using Ficoll-Paque PLUS density-gradient centrifugation. The sorted cells were lysed in RLT buffer, after which RNA was extracted using a Qiagen RNeasy kit and kept at -80 degrees C.

Recombination connected TRBV5-1 to TRBJ2-7; TRBD2 lines up with 8 middle nucleotides. The specimen sequenced was naive CD8+ T cells from blood. The meaning of the sample's cell subset or site label: naive T cells, CD45RA high CD27+. The receptor was isolated from a human donor in good health. CDR3 protein: CASSLDRSGEYSYEQYF. The DNA reads TGCGCCAGCAGCTTGGATCGTAGCGGGGAATACTCCTACGAGCAGTACTTC.